The clone carrying this T cell receptor beta chain was observed many times. Its antigen is undetermined. Hyperthyroidism showing no ophthalmopathy within 18 months of follow-up was stable. As the starting material, over 9 ml of fresh peripheral blood yielded the PBMCs. These data are taken from a study of Graves' ophthalmopathy and Graves' hyperthyroidism. The study's findings and limits: Prediction of ophthalmopathy progression reached around 71% sensitivity and 72.22% specificity.

The TCR beta CDR3 regions underwent amplification from RNA transcripts. Scientists carried out first-round RT-PCR using HTBI primers and then a second-round multiplex PCR. TCRdb reanalysed the multiplex PCR reads using MiXCR and keeps one entry per CDR3 protein. The data show 620,000 or so distinct CDR3 sequences, over 20% seen once. The sample consisted of peripheral blood. This clonotype originated in a woman younger than 35 with stable Graves' hyperthyroidism. Some clones in this sample may be carry-over from other donors' samples.

The CDR3 sequence is CASSSDQGGEYEQYF. CDR3 nucleotide sequence: TGTGCCAGCAGTTCTGACCAGGGGGGAGAGTACGAGCAGTACTTC. The gene calls are TRBV6-5 and TRBJ2-7, with a tentative D call TRBD1 (7 bases). CDR3 length: 15 amino acids. Germline values: CDR1 MNHEY, CDR2 SVGAGI. The V gene lost 4 bases and the J gene lost 4 bases, with 17 bases spanning the gap.